This T cell receptor beta chain was recovered during a study of shared clonotypes between healthy human individuals. This clone was recorded only once. V lost 5 bases to trimming and J lost 4 bases; unmatched junction nucleotides: 8. The CDR3 is 16 residues long. Per the germline V gene, CDR1 is SGHNT and CDR2 is YENEEA. Sorted-subset replicate PCRs used 150 to 200 ng DNA, around 27,000 T cell genomes. The assay was immunoSEQ multiplex PCR, and TCRdb's table has in-frame clones only and misses some. The data contain some 2.4 million clones, approximately 94% of them singletons. This TCR was sampled from a man aged 18 to 29 in good health. Some clones in this sample may be carry-over from other donors' samples. The sequenced sample consisted of naive CD4+ T cells from PBMCs. Indicated subset: CD45RA+ positively selected. The chain has TRBV11-3 and TRBJ2-1; 10 nucleotides line up with TRBD2. CDR3: CASSPEGTSVYNEQFF. The DNA of the CDR3 is TGTGCCAGCAGCCCAGAAGGGACTAGCGTTTACAATGAGCAGTTCTTC.